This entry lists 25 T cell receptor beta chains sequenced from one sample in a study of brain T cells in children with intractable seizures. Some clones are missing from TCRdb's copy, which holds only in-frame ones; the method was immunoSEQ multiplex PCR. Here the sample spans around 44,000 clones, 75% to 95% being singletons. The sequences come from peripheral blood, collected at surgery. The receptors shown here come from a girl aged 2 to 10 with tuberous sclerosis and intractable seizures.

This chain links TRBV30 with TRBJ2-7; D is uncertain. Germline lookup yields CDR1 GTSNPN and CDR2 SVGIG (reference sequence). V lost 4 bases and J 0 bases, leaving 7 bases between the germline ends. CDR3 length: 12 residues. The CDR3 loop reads CAWIDSSYEQYF. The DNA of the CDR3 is TGTGCCTGGATAGATAGCTCCTACGAGCAGTACTTC.

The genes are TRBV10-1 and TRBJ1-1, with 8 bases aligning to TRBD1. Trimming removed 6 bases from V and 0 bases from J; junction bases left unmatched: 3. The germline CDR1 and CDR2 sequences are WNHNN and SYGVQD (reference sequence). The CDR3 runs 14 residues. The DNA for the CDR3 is TGCGCCAGCAGGGCAGGGGGCTTGAACACTGAAGCTTTCTTT. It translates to CASRAGGLNTEAFF.

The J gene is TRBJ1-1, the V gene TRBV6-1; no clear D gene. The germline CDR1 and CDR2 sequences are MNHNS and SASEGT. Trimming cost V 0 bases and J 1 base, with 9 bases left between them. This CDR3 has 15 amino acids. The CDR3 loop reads CASSEAVFGNTEAFF. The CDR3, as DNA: TGTGCCAGCAGTGAAGCAGTCTTTGGGAACACTGAAGCTTTCTTT.

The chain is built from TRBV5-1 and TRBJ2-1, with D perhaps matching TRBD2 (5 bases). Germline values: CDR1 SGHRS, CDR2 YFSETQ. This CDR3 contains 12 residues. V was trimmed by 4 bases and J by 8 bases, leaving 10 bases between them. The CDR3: CASSPAGDEQFF. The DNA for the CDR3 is TGCGCCAGCAGCCCGGCCGGGGATGAGCAGTTCTTC.

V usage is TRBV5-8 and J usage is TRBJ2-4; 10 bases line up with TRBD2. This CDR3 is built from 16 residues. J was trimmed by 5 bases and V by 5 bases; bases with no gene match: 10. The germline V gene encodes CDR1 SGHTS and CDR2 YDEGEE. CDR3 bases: TGTGCCAGCAGACTAGCGGGGTTTAGTAGCCAAAACATTCAGTACTTC. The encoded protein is CASRLAGFSSQNIQYF.

The CDR3 reads CASSQVDLAGVADTQYF. CDR3 DNA: TGTGCCAGCAGCCAAGTCGATCTAGCGGGGGTGGCAGATACGCAGTATTTT. The chain recombines TRBV3-1 (or the pseudogene TRBV3-2) with TRBJ2-3; 10 nucleotides agree with TRBD2. The ends lost 1 base at V and 4 bases at J; junction bases unmatched: 8. Germline CDR1 is LGHDT and CDR2 is YNNKEL (reference sequence). This CDR3 has 17 amino acids.

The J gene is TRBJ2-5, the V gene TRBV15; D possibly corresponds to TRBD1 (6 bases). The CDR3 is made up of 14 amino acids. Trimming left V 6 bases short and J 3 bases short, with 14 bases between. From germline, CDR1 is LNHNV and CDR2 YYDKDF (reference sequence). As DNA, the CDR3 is TGTGCCACCAGGAAAGACCGGGACAAAGAGACCCAGTACTTC. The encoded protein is CATRKDRDKETQYF.

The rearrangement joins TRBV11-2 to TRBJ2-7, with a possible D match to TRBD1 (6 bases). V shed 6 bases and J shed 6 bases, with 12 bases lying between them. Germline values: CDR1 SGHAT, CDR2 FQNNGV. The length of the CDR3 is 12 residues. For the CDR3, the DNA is TGTGCCAGCAGGGCAGGGGCGGTCGAGCAGTACTTC. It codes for CASRAGAVEQYF.

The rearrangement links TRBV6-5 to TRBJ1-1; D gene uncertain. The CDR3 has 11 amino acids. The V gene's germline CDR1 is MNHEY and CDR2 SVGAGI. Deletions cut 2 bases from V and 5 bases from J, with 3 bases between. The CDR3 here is CASSYRTEAFF. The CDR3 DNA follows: TGTGCCAGCAGTTACCGTACTGAAGCTTTCTTT.

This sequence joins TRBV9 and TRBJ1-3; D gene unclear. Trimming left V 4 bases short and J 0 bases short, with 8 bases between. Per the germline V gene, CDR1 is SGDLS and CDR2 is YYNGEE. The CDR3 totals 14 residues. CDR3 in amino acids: CASSPSGSGNTIYF. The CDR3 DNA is TGTGCCAGCAGCCCTTCCGGCTCTGGAAACACCATATATTTT.

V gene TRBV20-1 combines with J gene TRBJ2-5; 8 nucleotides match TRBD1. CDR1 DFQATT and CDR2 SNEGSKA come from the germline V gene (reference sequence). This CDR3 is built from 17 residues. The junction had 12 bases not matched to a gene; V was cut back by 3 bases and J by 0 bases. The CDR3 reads CSASRFGGQGYQETQYF. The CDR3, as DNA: TGCAGTGCTAGTAGATTCGGAGGACAGGGATACCAAGAGACCCAGTACTTC.

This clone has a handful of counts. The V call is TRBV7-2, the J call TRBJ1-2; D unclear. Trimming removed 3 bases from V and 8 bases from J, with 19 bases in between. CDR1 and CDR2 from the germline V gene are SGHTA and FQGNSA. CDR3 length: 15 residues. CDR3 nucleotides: TGTGCCAGCAGCTTCGGTCCTACTCAAGGAAGCGGCTACACCTTC. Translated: CASSFGPTQGSGYTF.

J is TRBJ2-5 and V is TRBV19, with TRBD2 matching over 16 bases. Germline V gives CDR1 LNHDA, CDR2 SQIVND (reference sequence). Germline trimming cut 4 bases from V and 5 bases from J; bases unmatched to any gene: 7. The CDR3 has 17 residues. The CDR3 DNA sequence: TGTGCCAGTAGTAGAGGGACTAGCGGGGGGGCCTGGGAGACCCAGTACTTC. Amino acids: CASSRGTSGGAWETQYF.

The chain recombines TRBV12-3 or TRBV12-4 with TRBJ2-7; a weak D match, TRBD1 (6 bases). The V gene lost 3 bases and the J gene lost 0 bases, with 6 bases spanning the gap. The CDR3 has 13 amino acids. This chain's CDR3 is CASSLDSSYEQYF. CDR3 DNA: TGTGCCAGCAGTTTGGACAGCTCCTACGAGCAGTACTTC.

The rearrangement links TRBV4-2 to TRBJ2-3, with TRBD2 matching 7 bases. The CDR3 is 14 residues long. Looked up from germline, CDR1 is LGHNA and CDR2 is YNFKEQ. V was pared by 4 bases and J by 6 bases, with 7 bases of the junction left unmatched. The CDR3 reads CASSPSGAEDTQYF. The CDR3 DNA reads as TGTGCCAGCAGCCCTAGCGGCGCAGAGGATACGCAGTATTTT.

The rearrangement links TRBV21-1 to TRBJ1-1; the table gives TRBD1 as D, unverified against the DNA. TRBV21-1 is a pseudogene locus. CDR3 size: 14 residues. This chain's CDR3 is CASSNPGTEREAFF. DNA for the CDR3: TGTGCCAGCAGCAACCCCGGGACAGAACGTGAAGCTTTCTTT.

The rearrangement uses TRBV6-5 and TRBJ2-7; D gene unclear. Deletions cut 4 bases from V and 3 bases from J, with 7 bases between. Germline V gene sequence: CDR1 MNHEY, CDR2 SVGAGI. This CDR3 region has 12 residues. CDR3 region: CASSLDFYEQYF. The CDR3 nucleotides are TGTGCCAGCAGTTTAGATTTCTACGAGCAGTACTTC.

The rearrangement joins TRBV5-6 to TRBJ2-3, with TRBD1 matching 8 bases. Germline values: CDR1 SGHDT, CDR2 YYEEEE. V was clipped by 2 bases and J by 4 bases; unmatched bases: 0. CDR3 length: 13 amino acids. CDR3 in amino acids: CASSLQGADTQYF. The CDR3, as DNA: TGTGCCAGCAGCTTACAGGGGGCAGATACGCAGTATTTT.

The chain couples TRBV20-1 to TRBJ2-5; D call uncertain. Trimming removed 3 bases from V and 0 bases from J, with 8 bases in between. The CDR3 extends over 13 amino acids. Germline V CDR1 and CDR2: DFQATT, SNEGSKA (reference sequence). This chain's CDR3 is CSASISDQETQYF. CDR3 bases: TGCAGTGCTAGTATCTCGGACCAAGAGACCCAGTACTTC.

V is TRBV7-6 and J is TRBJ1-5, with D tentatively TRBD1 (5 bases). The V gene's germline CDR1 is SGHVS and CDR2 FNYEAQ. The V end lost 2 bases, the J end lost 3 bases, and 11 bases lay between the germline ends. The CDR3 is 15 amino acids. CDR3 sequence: CASSLYDGTNQPQHF. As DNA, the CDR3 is TGTGCCAGCAGCTTATATGACGGGACCAATCAGCCCCAGCATTTT.

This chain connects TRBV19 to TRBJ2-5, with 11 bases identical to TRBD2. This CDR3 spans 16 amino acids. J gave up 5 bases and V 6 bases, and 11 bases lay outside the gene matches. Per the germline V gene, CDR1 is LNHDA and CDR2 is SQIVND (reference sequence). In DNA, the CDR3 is TGTGCCAGTAGCCCGTTACTAACTAGCGGGGGTGAGACCCAGTACTTC. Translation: CASSPLLTSGGETQYF.

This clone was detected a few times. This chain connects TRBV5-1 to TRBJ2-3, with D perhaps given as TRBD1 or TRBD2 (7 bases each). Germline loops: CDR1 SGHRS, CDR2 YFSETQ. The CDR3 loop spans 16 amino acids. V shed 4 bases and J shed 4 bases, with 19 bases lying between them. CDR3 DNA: TGCGCCAGCAGCGATACCTCGGGGAGGGGGCCAGATACGCAGTATTTT. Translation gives CASSDTSGRGPDTQYF.

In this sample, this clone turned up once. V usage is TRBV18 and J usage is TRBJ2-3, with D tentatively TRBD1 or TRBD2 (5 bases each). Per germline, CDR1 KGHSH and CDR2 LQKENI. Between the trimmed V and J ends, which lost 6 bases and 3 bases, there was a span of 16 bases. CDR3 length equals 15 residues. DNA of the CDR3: TGTGCCAGCTCTCCCGGGACCCAAGAGACAGATACGCAGTATTTT. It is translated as CASSPGTQETDTQYF.

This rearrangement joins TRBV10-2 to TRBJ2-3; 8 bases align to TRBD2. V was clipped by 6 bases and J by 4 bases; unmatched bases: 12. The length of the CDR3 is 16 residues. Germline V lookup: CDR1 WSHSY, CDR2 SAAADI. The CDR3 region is CASRYGSGGGSDTQYF. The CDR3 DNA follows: TGCGCCAGCAGATACGGAAGCGGGGGTGGCTCAGATACGCAGTATTTT.

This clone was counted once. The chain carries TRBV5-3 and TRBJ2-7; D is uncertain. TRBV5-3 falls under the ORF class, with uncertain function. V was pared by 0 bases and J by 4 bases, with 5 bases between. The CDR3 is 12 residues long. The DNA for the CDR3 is TGTGCCAGAAGCTTGGCTCGATACGAGCAGTACGTC. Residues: CARSLARYEQYV.